These 29 T cell receptor beta chains share one sample of origin, sequenced in a study. TRBV12-4/TRBJ1-2 clonotypes were amplified with adaptor-ligated barcode primers. TCRdb redid the calling of the multiplex PCR reads with MiXCR, one entry per CDR3 protein. The sample contains about 1,200 distinct CDR3 sequences, about 25% of which appear only once. The sorted Tregs were CD4+CD25+CD127-/low cells. The source material was tumor-infiltrating Tregs sorted from the breast tumor. These receptor sequences come from a female donor with breast cancer.

By proportion, this clonotype is large. The V gene is TRBV12-3 or TRBV12-4, the J gene TRBJ1-2; 8 bases agree with TRBD1. The CDR3 runs 14 residues. V dropped 3 bases and J dropped 4; count of bases not matched to a gene: 4. The CDR3 DNA sequence: TGTGCCAGCAGTTTTGGGACAGGCTCCTATGGCTACACCTTC. Its protein is CASSFGTGSYGYTF.

This clonotype is classed as large. This chain uses TRBV12-3 or TRBV12-4 with TRBJ1-2, with 7 bases identical to TRBD1. Trimming took 2 bases from V and 4 from J; bases not matched to a gene: 4. The CDR3 spans 14 residues. The chain's CDR3 is CASSLTGDGYGYTF. The CDR3, as DNA: TGTGCCAGCAGTTTAACAGGGGACGGCTATGGCTACACCTTC.

The chain employs TRBV12-3 or TRBV12-4 and TRBJ1-2; D is unresolved. This CDR3 is built from 13 residues. V lost 6 bases and J lost 8, with 16 bases in between. The CDR3 spells CASRAAGSQGYTF. The CDR3 DNA sequence: TGTGCCAGCAGGGCTGCTGGCTCGCAAGGCTACACCTTC.

Judged by abundance, this clonotype is medium-sized. This chain links TRBV12-3 or TRBV12-4 with TRBJ1-2; D not certain. The CDR3 is 13 residues long. The V end was cut by 3 bases, the J end by 0 bases, with 5 bases between. In nucleotides, the CDR3 is TGTGCCAGCAGTTTCGGAACTAACTATGGCTACACCTTC. It translates to CASSFGTNYGYTF.

By share, this clonotype counts as large. This chain uses TRBV12-3 or TRBV12-4 with TRBJ1-2; maybe TRBD1 (5 bases). The V end was cut by 7 bases, the J end by 4 bases, with 13 bases between. CDR3 length: 13 residues. For the CDR3, the DNA is TGTGCCAGCACCAGGGACGGATCCTATGGCTACACCTTC. This sequence encodes CASTRDGSYGYTF.

This clonotype ranks as medium-sized (0.01 to 0.1%). The chain combines TRBV12-5 with TRBJ1-2; weak D call: TRBD1 (5 bases). Trimming took off 8 bases at V and 5 bases at J, with 15 bases between the two ends. The CDR3 contains 13 residues. Germline V gene lookup returns CDR1 LGHNT and CDR2 FRNRAP. This chain's CDR3 is CASSLGPGYGYTF. CDR3 nucleotides: TGTGCTAGTTCACTGGGACCTGGGTATGGCTACACCTTC.

This clonotype is termed large. This chain links TRBV12-3 or TRBV12-4 with TRBJ1-2, with D perhaps TRBD1 (5 bases). CDR3 length equals 13 residues. V lost 3 bases and J 5 bases, leaving 10 bases between the germline ends. CDR3 region: CASSLGRDYGYTF. The CDR3 DNA sequence: TGTGCCAGCAGTTTGGGCAGGGATTATGGCTACACCTTC.

Within the sample, this clonotype is large (0.1 to 1%). This chain connects TRBV12-3 or TRBV12-4 to TRBJ1-2; D might be TRBD1 (5 bases). The germline V and J ends were trimmed by 3 bases and 4 bases, with 6 bases remaining between them. The CDR3 covers 12 residues. CDR3 protein: CASSLGTYGYTF. In nucleotides, the CDR3 is TGTGCCAGCAGTTTGGGGACCTATGGCTACACCTTC.

This clonotype is medium-sized (0.01 to 0.1%) within its sample. The chain is built from TRBV12-3 or TRBV12-4 and TRBJ1-2; possible D gene TRBD1, 5 bases. With 0 bases removed from V and 7 bases from J, the gap between germline ends came to 6 bases. This CDR3 has 12 amino acids. The CDR3 nucleotides are TGTGCCAGCAGTTTAGCGGACATTGGCTACACCTTC. It is translated as CASSLADIGYTF.

In this sample, this clonotype turned up a few times. CDR3 nucleotides: TGTGCCAGCAGTTCCGGGTTAGACTATGGCTACACCTTC. Its translation is CASSSGLDYGYTF. The chain employs TRBV12-3 or TRBV12-4 and TRBJ1-2; D gene unclear. V lost 4 bases, J lost 3 bases, and 9 bases lay in between. The CDR3 runs to 13 residues.

By share of the sample, this clonotype is large (0.1 to 1%). CDR3 coding DNA: TGTGCCAGTACAGGGACCCTAGATGGCTACACCTTC. Translation gives CASTGTLDGYTF. The genes are TRBV12-3 or TRBV12-4 and TRBJ1-2; D possibly corresponds to TRBD1 (6 bases). Trimming took off 9 bases at V and 6 bases at J, with 14 bases between the two ends. The CDR3 spans 12 residues.

This clonotype appeared a single time. The chain couples TRBV12-3 or TRBV12-4 to TRBJ1-2, with 9 positions matching TRBD1. There are 14 residues in the CDR3. Trimming removed 4 bases from V and 6 bases from J; junction bases left unmatched: 6. The CDR3 here is CASSSSGTGNGYTF. CDR3 nucleotides: TGTGCCAGCAGTTCCTCCGGGACAGGGAATGGCTACACCTTC.

The chain links TRBV12-3 or TRBV12-4 to TRBJ1-2; 7 nucleotides line up with TRBD1. The CDR3 spans 14 residues. V lost 6 bases and J lost 4; bases outside the gene matches: 8. The chain's CDR3 is CASSPGQEFYGYTF. The CDR3 coding sequence is TGTGCCAGCAGCCCAGGACAGGAGTTCTATGGCTACACCTTC.

The J gene is TRBJ1-2, the V gene TRBV12-3 or TRBV12-4; 7 bases match TRBD1. The CDR3 extends over 16 amino acids. V was clipped by 4 bases and J by 4 bases; unmatched bases: 12. As DNA, the CDR3 is TGTGCCAGCAGTTCAACCTTACAGGGGCTGATCTATGGCTACACCTTC. Amino acid sequence: CASSSTLQGLIYGYTF.

This clonotype turned up a few times. As DNA, the CDR3 is TGTGCCAGCAGTTTGCCAGGGGACTATGGCTACACCTTC. Translating gives CASSLPGDYGYTF. The V call is TRBV12-3 or TRBV12-4, the J call TRBJ1-2, with D perhaps TRBD1 (6 bases). V was trimmed by 3 bases and J by 3 bases, leaving 8 bases between them. The CDR3 length is 13 residues.

This clonotype rates as medium-sized. The gene calls are TRBV12-3 or TRBV12-4 and TRBJ1-2, with D possibly being TRBD1 (6 bases). V lost 0 bases to trimming and J lost 5 bases, with 13 bases between them. This CDR3 spans 15 amino acids. CDR3 nucleotide sequence: TGTGCCAGCAGTTTAGCGCACAGGGTGGAATATGGCTACACCTTC. It encodes CASSLAHRVEYGYTF.

J is TRBJ1-2 and V is TRBV12-3 or TRBV12-4; D call uncertain. The CDR3 runs to 14 residues. Trimming took off 4 bases at V and 4 bases at J, with 13 bases between the two ends. The CDR3: CASSSTGAGYGYTF. For the CDR3, the DNA is TGTGCCAGCAGTTCGACGGGCGCGGGCTATGGCTACACCTTC.

This clonotype is deemed large. The chain recombines TRBV12-3 or TRBV12-4 with TRBJ1-2; D not certain. This CDR3 is 12 amino acids long. Trimming took off 5 bases at V and 2 bases at J, with 6 bases between the two ends. CDR3: CASSGSNYGYTF. CDR3 in DNA: TGTGCCAGCAGTGGGTCGAACTATGGCTACACCTTC.

This clonotype ranks as large. V and J are TRBV12-3 or TRBV12-4 and TRBJ1-2; 7 nucleotides match TRBD1. The CDR3 spans 17 residues. V shed 1 base, J shed 4 bases, and the junction held 12 bases outside the gene matches. CDR3 DNA: TGTGCCAGCAGTTTAGAGATACGTGGGACAGACCTCTATGGCTACACCTTC. It codes for CASSLEIRGTDLYGYTF.

Judged by abundance, this clonotype is medium-sized. The V gene is TRBV12-3 or TRBV12-4, the J gene TRBJ1-2; the match to TRBD1 covers 9 bases. CDR3 size: 13 residues. The V gene end was trimmed by 6 bases and the J gene end by 4 bases; junction bases not matched to a gene: 3. This CDR3 is CASSQGQGYGYTF. DNA of the CDR3: TGTGCCAGCAGCCAGGGACAGGGCTATGGCTACACCTTC.

The gene calls are TRBV12-3 or TRBV12-4 and TRBJ1-2; tentatively, D is TRBD1 (6 bases). This CDR3 has 13 residues. The V end was cut by 6 bases, the J end by 4 bases, with 12 bases between. Here the CDR3 DNA reads TGTGCCAGCAGACCGGACAGAGTCTATGGCTACACCTTC. Residues: CASRPDRVYGYTF.

Comments on this clonotype: Likely a read error: the CDR3 ends without its conserved phenylalanine or tryptophan. It is unclear where the CDR3 begins or ends on the DNA, so no DNA is shown, and the CDR3 is as TCRdb lists it. The chain carries TRBV12-3 or TRBV12-4 and TRBJ1-2. The CDR3 has 8 amino acids, counting both end residues. The CDR3 loop reads CASSDYDL.

Within the sample, this clonotype is medium-sized. This chain links TRBV12-3 or TRBV12-4 with TRBJ1-2, with D unresolved. The length of the CDR3 is 14 residues. V lost 5 bases and J 6 bases, leaving 16 bases between the germline ends. CDR3 sequence reads: CASSPQAGFHGYTF. CDR3 nucleotide sequence: TGTGCCAGCAGTCCCCAGGCCGGCTTCCATGGCTACACCTTC.

This clonotype was seen many times. This rearrangement joins TRBV12-3 or TRBV12-4 to TRBJ1-2, with no clear D. V was cut by 10 bases and J by 10 bases, with 7 bases left in between. There are 8 residues in the CDR3. CDR3 protein: CATGPYTF. The CDR3 DNA sequence: TGTGCCACGGGCCCCTACACCTTC.

The CDR3 here is CASSFYGVKDGYTF. DNA of the CDR3: TGTGCCAGCAGTTTCTACGGCGTCAAAGATGGCTACACCTTC. The chain couples TRBV12-3 or TRBV12-4 to TRBJ1-2, with D hard to call. Deletions cut 3 bases from V and 6 bases from J, with 14 bases between. The CDR3 contains 14 residues.

A note on this clonotype: Compared with germline, one end of the junction differs, possibly owing to a read error. CDR3 protein: CASSLGGPEGYTF. For the CDR3, the DNA is TGTGCCAGCAGCTTAGGAGGCCCCGAGGGCTACACCTTC. This sequence joins TRBV12-3 or TRBV12-4 and TRBJ1-2; D gene ambiguous. The CDR3 is made up of 13 amino acids.

By sample share, this clonotype is medium-sized. The chain couples TRBV12-3 or TRBV12-4 to TRBJ1-2; D perhaps matches TRBD1 (6 bases). V was pared by 5 bases and J by 10 bases, with 23 bases between. CDR3 length equals 15 residues. Written as DNA, the CDR3 is TGTGCCAGCAGTCCGCAAGGACAGACTCGGGGATACTACACCTTC. Protein: CASSPQGQTRGYYTF.

This clonotype occurred a few times. This rearrangement joins TRBV12-3 or TRBV12-4 to TRBJ1-2; no clear D gene. This CDR3 has 13 amino acids. Deletions cut 4 bases from V and 3 bases from J, with 9 bases between. CDR3 region: CASSSRGDYGYTF. The CDR3 nucleotides read TGTGCCAGCAGTTCCCGGGGAGACTATGGCTACACCTTC.

The chain is built from TRBV12-3 or TRBV12-4 and TRBJ1-2, with D tentatively TRBD1 (6 bases). This CDR3 has 12 residues. The V and J ends lost 5 bases and 5 bases respectively, with 9 bases between them. The CDR3 loop is CASSPGVYGYTF. The CDR3 DNA sequence: TGTGCCAGCAGTCCAGGGGTTTATGGCTACACCTTC.